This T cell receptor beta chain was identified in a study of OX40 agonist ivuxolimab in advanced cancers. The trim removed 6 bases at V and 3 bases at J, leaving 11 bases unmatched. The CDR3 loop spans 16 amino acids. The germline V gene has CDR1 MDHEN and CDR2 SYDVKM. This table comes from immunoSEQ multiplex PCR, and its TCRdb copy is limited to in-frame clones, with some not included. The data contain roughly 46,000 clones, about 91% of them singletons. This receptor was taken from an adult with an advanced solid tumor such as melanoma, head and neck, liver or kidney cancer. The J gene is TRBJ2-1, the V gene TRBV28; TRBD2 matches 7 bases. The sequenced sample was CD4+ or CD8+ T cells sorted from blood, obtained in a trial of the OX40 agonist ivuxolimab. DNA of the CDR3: TGTGCCAGCAGCACTTCTCGGGAGGATAACTACAATGAGCAGTTCTTC. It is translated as CASSTSREDNYNEQFF.